A single sample is the source of the 20 T cell receptor beta chains below, sequenced in a study of technical replicates of blood from a few donors. The data were produced by immunoSEQ multiplex PCR, yet TCRdb's version contains in-frame clones alone and is incomplete. The table includes roughly 68,000 clones, less than 98% detected once. The source material was T cells isolated from PBMCs. The receptors stem from a human donor in good health.

This clone was seen a single time. The rearrangement joins TRBV13 to TRBJ2-7; D call uncertain. This CDR3 has 16 amino acids. Trimming stripped 0 bases from V and 3 bases from J, with 15 bases between. CDR1 is PRHDT and CDR2 is FYEKMQ in the germline V gene (reference sequence). DNA of the CDR3: TGTGCCAGCAGCTTAGGCCGGCGGAGAACAATCTACGAGCAGTACTTC. Its translation is CASSLGRRRTIYEQYF.

The genes are TRBV11-2 and TRBJ2-3, with 7 bases aligning to TRBD2. The germline gives CDR1 SGHAT, CDR2 FQNNGV. The CDR3 loop spans 17 amino acids. V was pared by 0 bases and J by 1 base, with 7 bases of the junction left unmatched. This CDR3 reads CASSLDTAGPGTDTQYF. In DNA, the CDR3 is TGTGCCAGCAGCTTAGATACAGCGGGGCCTGGCACAGATACGCAGTATTTT.

The chain employs TRBV29-1 and TRBJ1-2, with D possibly matching TRBD1 (5 bases). Deletions cut 5 bases from V and 4 bases from J, with 8 bases between. In germline, CDR1 is SQVTM, CDR2 ANQGSEA. The CDR3 runs to 11 residues. The CDR3 bases are TGCAGCGTTCCGGGGGGCTATGGCTACACCTTC. Its protein is CSVPGGYGYTF.

The rearrangement links TRBV7-9 to TRBJ2-2; D is ambiguous. V was cut by 1 base and J by 3 bases, with 6 bases left in between. Germline CDR1 SEHNR, CDR2 FQNEAQ (reference sequence). The CDR3 loop spans 14 amino acids. DNA for the CDR3: TGTGCCAGCAGCTTAGTCGGTTACACCGGGGAGCTGTTTTTT. Translation gives CASSLVGYTGELFF.

The chain is built from TRBV10-3 and TRBJ1-1; TRBD1 aligns across 8 bases. Germline V gene data show CDR1 as ENHRY and CDR2 as SYGVKD. The junction had 3 bases not matched to a gene; V was cut back by 5 bases and J by 4 bases. There are 13 residues in the CDR3. CDR3 DNA sequence: TGTGCCATCAGTTCTGACAGGGGCACTGAAGCTTTCTTT. Translating gives CAISSDRGTEAFF.

J is TRBJ2-1 and V is TRBV28, with D maybe TRBD2 (6 bases). Trimming left V 7 bases short and J 5 bases short, with 18 bases between. Germline V gene sequence: CDR1 MDHEN, CDR2 SYDVKM. CDR3 length equals 15 residues. The CDR3 coding sequence is TGTGCCAGCATGGAGGTGGGCGCGGGACACAATGAGCAGTTCTTC. Translated, it gives CASMEVGAGHNEQFF.

This chain uses TRBV12-5 with TRBJ1-1; D is undetermined. Trimming pared 5 bases from V and 1 base from J, leaving 11 bases between. Germline V gene lookup returns CDR1 LGHNT and CDR2 FRNRAP. The CDR3 has 14 amino acids. The CDR3 loop is CASGAREGNTEAFF. CDR3 nucleotide sequence: TGTGCTAGTGGTGCCCGGGAGGGGAACACTGAAGCTTTCTTT.

The chain links TRBV4-3 to TRBJ2-2, with 8 bases that match TRBD2. V lost 4 bases and J lost 5; bases outside the gene matches: 12. The germline gives CDR1 LGHNA, CDR2 YSLEER. The CDR3 has 17 residues. DNA of the CDR3: TGCGCCAGCAGCCCCCTGGGGCTAGCGGGCGTTACCGGGGAGCTGTTTTTT. It translates to CASSPLGLAGVTGELFF.

Comment on this clone: Relative to the germline gene, one junction end is altered; a read error may explain this. The chain carries TRBV7-7 and TRBJ2-7, with D uncertain. Germline V gene lookup returns CDR1 SSHAT and CDR2 FNYEAQ (reference sequence). CDR3 length equals 13 residues. For the CDR3, the DNA is TGTGCTAGCAGCCCAGGTGAATCCTACGAGCAGTACTTC. Residues: CASSPGESYEQYF.

The chain recombines TRBV19 with TRBJ1-2; 7 nucleotides match TRBD1. Germline V gene lookup returns CDR1 LNHDA and CDR2 SQIVND (reference sequence). There are 15 residues in the CDR3. Germline trimming cut 7 bases from V and 1 base from J; bases unmatched to any gene: 9. The CDR3 region has the DNA TGTGCCAGTAAACCGGGACAGTCTAATAACTATGGCTACACCTTC. Its translation: CASKPGQSNNYGYTF. Combining the CDR3 with reference TRBV19 and TRBJ1-2 gives the whole variable domain DGGITQSPKYLFRKEGQNVTLSCEQNLNHDAMYWYRQDPGQGLRLIYYSQIVNDFQKGDIAEGYSVSREKKESFPLTVTSAQKNPTAFYLCASKPGQSNNYGYTFGSGTRLTVV.

The chain joins TRBV5-4 to TRBJ2-3; 12 bases map to TRBD2. V was pared by 0 bases and J by 4 bases, with 3 bases of the junction left unmatched. Germline V gene sequence: CDR1 SGHNT, CDR2 YYREEE (reference sequence). The CDR3 is 16 residues long. This CDR3 is CASSLAGLAGPDTQYF. The CDR3 DNA is TGTGCCAGCAGCTTGGCTGGACTAGCGGGACCAGATACGCAGTATTTT.

The chain recombines TRBV14 with TRBJ1-3; 7 bases are a match to TRBD1. The CDR3 is 14 residues long. From germline, CDR1 is SGHDN and CDR2 FVKESK. Trimming removed 4 bases from V and 4 bases from J; junction bases left unmatched: 4. CDR3 protein: CASSPTGAGNTIYF. In DNA, the CDR3 is TGTGCCAGCAGCCCCACAGGGGCAGGAAACACCATATATTTT.

A note on this clone: At one end the junction does not follow the germline gene, possibly because of a read error. V and J are TRBV2 and TRBJ2-5, with D tentatively TRBD1 (5 bases). The germline V gene encodes CDR1 SNHLY and CDR2 FYNNEI. The CDR3 consists of 15 residues. Here the CDR3 reads CASSEDRVGKETQYF. In nucleotides, the CDR3 is TGTGCCAGCAGCGAAGACAGAGTCGGAAAAGAGACCCAGTACTTC.

The gene calls are TRBV27 and TRBJ2-5; TRBD1 aligns across 9 bases. Per the germline V gene, CDR1 is MNHEY and CDR2 is SMNVEV (reference sequence). The V gene end was trimmed by 0 bases and the J gene end by 7 bases; junction bases not matched to a gene: 9. The CDR3 covers 16 residues. In nucleotides, the CDR3 is TGTGCCAGCAGTTTATCCTTGGGACAGGGAGCGGCGACCCAGTACTTC. Translation gives CASSLSLGQGAATQYF.

Concerning this clone: At one boundary the junction diverges from the germline segment, which might be a read error. V and J are TRBV14 and TRBJ2-7; 7 nucleotides align to TRBD1. The CDR3 extends over 15 amino acids. The germline V gene has CDR1 SGHDN and CDR2 FVKESK. The CDR3 nucleotides are TGTGCCAGCAGCCAAGTTAAAGGGGTTCGTTCGGGACAGCAATTC. Amino acid sequence: CASSQVKGVRSGQQF.

The genes are TRBV7-2 and TRBJ1-2; D uncertain. Germline-derived CDR1 and CDR2 are SGHTA and FQGNSA. With 3 bases removed from V and 4 bases from J, the gap between germline ends came to 6 bases. The CDR3 has 12 residues. The CDR3 here is CASSFSGYGYTF. In DNA form, the CDR3 reads TGTGCCAGCAGCTTTTCCGGCTATGGCTACACCTTC.

The rearrangement links TRBV30 to TRBJ1-2; 10 bases line up with TRBD1. Looked up from germline, CDR1 is GTSNPN and CDR2 is SVGIG (reference sequence). The CDR3 loop spans 14 amino acids. The V and J ends lost 3 bases and 4 bases, in that order; junction bases with no gene match: 5. DNA for the CDR3: TGTGCCTGGAGGGGACAGGGGTCCGGCTATGGCTACACCTTC. Amino acids: CAWRGQGSGYGYTF.

This clone was recorded only once. The DNA for the CDR3 is TGTGCCAGCAGCCCGCGGACGGGACAGGATGGCTACACCTTC. Protein product: CASSPRTGQDGYTF. This chain connects TRBV7-6 to TRBJ1-2; 8 nucleotides line up with TRBD1. CDR1 and CDR2 from the germline V gene are SGHVS and FNYEAQ. The CDR3 totals 14 residues. V lost 5 bases to trimming and J lost 6 bases; unmatched junction nucleotides: 8.

This clone appeared a single time. The chain is built from TRBV29-1 and TRBJ2-7; 12 nucleotides align to TRBD2. Per the germline V gene, CDR1 is SQVTM and CDR2 is ANQGSEA. The ends lost 6 bases at V and 3 bases at J; junction bases unmatched: 15. This CDR3 contains 17 residues. CDR3 sequence (DNA): TGCAGCGTGGAAAAACTAGCGGGAGGAATTGGAGACTACGAGCAGTACTTC. This gives the protein CSVEKLAGGIGDYEQYF.

V gene TRBV7-2 combines with J gene TRBJ2-5; 12 bases match TRBD2. V shed 2 bases, J shed 5 bases, and the junction held 3 bases outside the gene matches. The CDR3 spans 15 residues. CDR1 is SGHTA and CDR2 is FQGNSA in the germline V gene. The CDR3 loop is CASSLSSGRVETQYF. The CDR3 DNA sequence: TGTGCCAGCAGCTTATCTAGCGGGAGGGTGGAGACCCAGTACTTC.